This passage covers 25 T cell receptor beta chains from one sample sequenced in a study of shared clonotypes between healthy human individuals. Sequenced by immunoSEQ multiplex PCR; TCRdb stores in-frame clones only, minus some. The sample gives roughly 2.5 million clones, roughly 92% of which show up once; over 0.12% is in the top ten. The sample was naive CD4+ T cells sorted from blood. The subset: CD45RA+ positively selected. These receptors were collected from a man aged 18 to 35 in good health.

J is TRBJ2-3 and V is TRBV5-1; 7 bases match TRBD1. The ends lost 5 bases at V and 1 base at J; junction bases unmatched: 7. The CDR3 sequence is 15 residues long. CDR1 SGHRS and CDR2 YFSETQ come from the germline V gene. CDR3 region: CASRDRTGGTDTQYF. In DNA, the CDR3 is TGCGCCAGCAGGGATCGGACAGGAGGCACAGATACGCAGTATTTT.

This chain links TRBV7-2 with TRBJ2-7, with no clear D. V was trimmed by 7 bases and J by 1 base, leaving 5 bases between them. Germline lookup yields CDR1 SGHTA and CDR2 FQGNSA. This CDR3 comprises 11 residues. The CDR3 sequence is CASTQSYEQYF. CDR3 DNA sequence: TGTGCCAGCACCCAATCCTACGAGCAGTACTTC.

The rearrangement joins TRBV7-6 to TRBJ2-2, with 12 bases matching TRBD2. Looked up from germline, CDR1 is SGHVS and CDR2 is FNYEAQ. The V segment lost 2 bases and the J segment 3 bases; nucleotides outside the gene matches: 1. The CDR3 covers 16 residues. The CDR3 nucleotides are TGTGCCAGCAGCTTAAGACTAGCGGGGGACACCGGGGAGCTGTTTTTT. This gives the protein CASSLRLAGDTGELFF. The full variable domain, with the rest looked up from reference TRBV7-6 and TRBJ2-2, is GAGVSQSPRYKVTKRGQDVALRCDPISGHVSLYWYRQALGQGPEFLTYFNYEAQQDKSGLPNDRFSAERPEGSISTLTIQRTEQRDSAMYRCASSLRLAGDTGELFFGEGSRLTVL.

Points on this clone: Distinct nucleotide sequences in the sample also encode this CDR3. The chain has TRBV10-1 and TRBJ2-5; TRBD1 or TRBD2 may be the D gene (5 bases each). V gave up 0 bases and J gave up 4 bases, with 9 bases separating them. This CDR3 is built from 14 residues. Germline V lookup: CDR1 WNHNN, CDR2 SYGVQD (reference sequence). CDR3 DNA sequence: TGCGCCAGCAGTGAGTCGAGGGGAAGAGAGACCCAGTACTTC. Amino acids: CASSESRGRETQYF.

The CDR3 here is CAISEKAGLVGEQYF. CDR3 in DNA: TGTGCCATCAGTGAGAAGGCAGGGTTGGTCGGCGAGCAGTACTTC. The chain links TRBV10-3 to TRBJ2-7, with D tentatively TRBD1 (5 bases). V lost 2 bases and J lost 6, with 17 bases in between. The CDR3 has 15 amino acids. In germline, CDR1 is ENHRY, CDR2 SYGVKD.

The rearrangement links TRBV25-1 to TRBJ2-7; 9 nucleotides agree with TRBD1. Losses at the gene ends were 5 bases for V and 4 bases for J; bases not matched to a gene: 6. The CDR3 runs to 14 residues. Germline V gene data show CDR1 as MGHDK and CDR2 as SYGVNS. The CDR3 region is CASSPGQGSYEQYF. DNA for the CDR3: TGTGCCAGCAGTCCGGGACAGGGATCTTACGAGCAGTACTTC.

The J gene is TRBJ1-1, the V gene TRBV6-6; D not certain. Deletions cut 2 bases from V and 6 bases from J, with 13 bases between. Germline assignment: CDR1 MNHNY and CDR2 SVGAGI (reference sequence). The length of the CDR3 is 14 residues. The CDR3 reads CASSYIEAGSEAFF. Here the CDR3 DNA reads TGTGCCAGCAGTTACATAGAAGCCGGGTCTGAAGCTTTCTTT.

The rearrangement links TRBV5-1 to TRBJ2-3, with D hard to call. The germline V gene encodes CDR1 SGHRS and CDR2 YFSETQ. This CDR3 has 16 amino acids. V was pared by 4 bases and J by 0 bases, with 15 bases between. CDR3 DNA sequence: TGCGCCAGCAGCGGACGACACCTGACTAGCACAGATACGCAGTATTTT. Translation: CASSGRHLTSTDTQYF.

V and J are TRBV7-2 and TRBJ2-7, with 8 bases lining up with TRBD1. The CDR3 runs to 13 residues. With 4 bases clipped from V and 2 bases from J, the junction kept 1 base outside the gene matches. CDR1 and CDR2 from the germline V gene are SGHTA and FQGNSA. DNA of the CDR3: TGTGCCAGCAGCTGGGGACAGGCCTACGAGCAGTACTTC. Amino acids: CASSWGQAYEQYF.

The CDR3 protein is CASSFTTGGGATDTQYF. CDR3 coding DNA: TGTGCCAGCAGCTTCACCACGGGCGGGGGGGCCACAGATACGCAGTATTTT. The rearrangement joins TRBV11-2 to TRBJ2-3; 9 bases agree with TRBD2. This CDR3 region has 17 residues. Germline V CDR1 and CDR2: SGHAT, FQNNGV. The J segment lost 2 bases and the V segment lost 3 bases, leaving 9 bases of the junction unmatched.

The chain links TRBV5-4 to TRBJ2-7, with D tentatively TRBD1 or TRBD2 (5 bases each). Trimming removed 4 bases from V and 0 bases from J, with 11 bases in between. There are 14 residues in the CDR3. The germline gives CDR1 SGHNT, CDR2 YYREEE (reference sequence). CDR3 DNA sequence: TGTGCCAGCAGCCGGGACGGTAGCTCCTACGAGCAGTACTTC. Its protein is CASSRDGSSYEQYF.

This chain links TRBV19 with TRBJ1-1, with unresolved D. Germline CDR1 reads LNHDA; CDR2 reads SQIVND (reference sequence). V lost 6 bases to trimming and J lost 2 bases, with 16 bases between them. There are 15 residues in the CDR3. The CDR3, as DNA: TGTGCCAGTAGCTCCTTACATTTGGGAAACACTGAAGCTTTCTTT. Translating it yields CASSSLHLGNTEAFF.

The chain is built from TRBV27 and TRBJ2-3, with 7 bases lining up with TRBD2. The V and J ends lost 4 bases and 4 bases, in that order; junction bases with no gene match: 11. This CDR3 is 16 amino acids long. Germline CDR1 and CDR2: MNHEY and SMNVEV (reference sequence). DNA for the CDR3: TGTGCCAGCAGTTCACGGGCTAGCGGAACCCCAGATACGCAGTATTTT. It translates to CASSSRASGTPDTQYF.

The DNA of the CDR3 is TGTGCCAGCAGCCTCGGAGGGGTTAACCAGCCCCAGCATTTT. This codes for CASSLGGVNQPQHF. The chain carries TRBV7-2 and TRBJ1-5; possible D gene TRBD1, 5 bases. The CDR3 contains 14 residues. Germline loops: CDR1 SGHTA, CDR2 FQGNSA. The germline V and J ends were trimmed by 5 bases and 7 bases, with 15 bases remaining between them.

The V and J genes are TRBV13 and TRBJ1-4; no clear D. Germline V gene sequence: CDR1 PRHDT, CDR2 FYEKMQ (reference sequence). Trimming removed 3 bases from V and 5 bases from J, with 7 bases in between. The CDR3 runs 13 residues. As DNA, the CDR3 is TGTGCCAGCAGCTTTGGACCCAATGAAAAACTGTTTTTT. Protein product: CASSFGPNEKLFF.

The chain combines TRBV11-3 with TRBJ2-7; the D call may be TRBD1 or TRBD2 (5 bases each). CDR3 length equals 13 residues. CDR1 and CDR2 from the germline V gene are SGHNT and YENEEA. Trimming left V 3 bases short and J 6 bases short, with 12 bases between. CDR3 residues: CASSLRDGAEQYF. The CDR3 region has the DNA TGTGCCAGCAGCTTGAGGGATGGGGCCGAGCAGTACTTC.

In regard to this clone: Other DNA sequences from this sample encode an identical CDR3 as well. The chain employs TRBV9 and TRBJ2-2; 8 positions agree with TRBD2. Germline V lookup: CDR1 SGDLS, CDR2 YYNGEE. Trimming cost V 0 bases and J 1 base; bases outside gene matches: 2. This CDR3 has 16 residues. CDR3 protein: CASSVGLAGNTGELFF. As DNA, the CDR3 is TGTGCCAGCAGCGTAGGTCTAGCGGGGAACACCGGGGAGCTGTTTTTT.

The chain couples TRBV7-2 to TRBJ2-3, with 8 bases lining up with TRBD2. V was pared by 5 bases and J by 0 bases, with 4 bases of the junction left unmatched. The germline gives CDR1 SGHTA, CDR2 FQGNSA. This CDR3 has 15 amino acids. In DNA, the CDR3 is TGTGCCAGCAGCCGGGCTAGCGGGAGCACAGATACGCAGTATTTT. It is translated as CASSRASGSTDTQYF.

As DNA, the CDR3 is TGCGCCAGCAGCCGACAGGGATCTGGGGCCAACGTCCTGACTTTC. The encoded protein is CASSRQGSGANVLTF. The chain has TRBV4-1 and TRBJ2-6; 7 nucleotides line up with TRBD1. This CDR3 comprises 15 residues. J lost 1 base, V lost 4 bases, and 1 base had no gene match. CDR1 and CDR2 from the germline V gene are MGHRA and YSYEKL.

The chain joins TRBV6-6 to TRBJ1-1; D uncertain. Germline-derived CDR1 and CDR2 are MNHNY and SVGAGI (reference sequence). The CDR3 covers 16 residues. The V end lost 7 bases, the J end lost 3 bases, and 21 bases lay between the germline ends. CDR3 in DNA: TGTGCCAGCATCCCGGGCGGCAGCCAGCAGGACACTGAAGCTTTCTTT. Translated, it gives CASIPGGSQQDTEAFF.

This rearrangement joins TRBV5-6 to TRBJ2-5; tentative D call: TRBD2 (6 bases). Deletions cut 1 base from V and 2 bases from J, with 21 bases between. Germline V CDR1 and CDR2: SGHDT, YYEEEE. CDR3 size: 18 residues. The CDR3 region has the DNA TGTGCCAGCAGCTTGTCGTGGGGGGAGTCTAAGGGTCAAGAGACCCAGTACTTC. It codes for CASSLSWGESKGQETQYF.

J is TRBJ2-3 and V is TRBV6-4, with 12 bases matching TRBD2. CDR1 is MRHNA, CDR2 SNTAGT, per germline. The junction had 3 bases not matched to a gene; V was cut back by 4 bases and J by 4 bases. This CDR3 spans 15 amino acids. CDR3: CASSASGGVSDTQYF. CDR3 DNA: TGTGCCAGCAGTGCTAGCGGGGGGGTCTCAGATACGCAGTATTTT.

V and J are TRBV5-8 and TRBJ1-5; D not resolved. Germline CDR1 is SGHTS and CDR2 is YDEGEE. With 7 bases removed from V and 2 bases from J, the gap between germline ends came to 16 bases. The CDR3 loop spans 15 amino acids. The CDR3 bases are TGTGCCAGCGTCTTGCCCGGGTTAGGCAATCAGCCCCAGCATTTT. Amino acid sequence: CASVLPGLGNQPQHF.

The rearrangement joins TRBV7-6 to TRBJ2-1; possibly TRBD2 for D (7 bases). CDR1 is SGHVS, CDR2 FNYEAQ, per germline. The CDR3 is 18 residues long. Trimming pared 8 bases from V and 4 bases from J, leaving 27 bases between. As DNA, the CDR3 is TGTGCCAGCCGGGGGGCAGGGTGGATACCCACCAGGTACAATGAGCAGTTCTTC. This gives the protein CASRGAGWIPTRYNEQFF.

The chain joins TRBV7-9 to TRBJ1-5, with TRBD1 matching 8 bases. This CDR3 is built from 14 residues. Germline V gene sequence: CDR1 SEHNR, CDR2 FQNEAQ (reference sequence). Losses at the gene ends were 8 bases for V and 6 bases for J; bases not matched to a gene: 9. CDR3 sequence (DNA): TGTGCCAGCGCTGGACAGGGCGTGAGTCAGCCCCAGCATTTT. It codes for CASAGQGVSQPQHF.